This T cell receptor beta chain comes out of a study of T cell clones after liver transplantation. Background on the study: TCRbeta sequencing after a pre-transplant mixed lymphocyte reaction identified graft-donor-reactive clones, later tracked in post-transplant blood. HCV positivity affected three of eight recipients; the rest lacked autoimmune or viral indications. Whole-study results and caveats: Small, mixed patient groups and varying post-transplant times limit these conclusions.

Assay: immunoSEQ multiplex PCR; the TCRdb copy retains only in-frame clones and omits some. The data contain tens of thousands of clones, roughly three quarters of them seen just once; the ten biggest clones take up around 9.1%. This CDR3 has 15 amino acids. J was trimmed by 2 bases and V by 7 bases; bases with no gene match: 6. From germline, CDR1 is MDHEN and CDR2 SYDVKM. With respect to this clone: The antigen remains undetermined.

V usage is TRBV28 and J usage is TRBJ2-3; TRBD2 agrees at 10 bases. The clonotype was recovered from a human patient who received a liver transplant. Among the T cells, some may be from the graft donor. The specimen was CD4+ T cells from blood, collected at the 22-month timepoint. The CDR3 DNA is TGTGCCAGCAAAACTAGCGGGGACCTCACAGATACGCAGTATTTT. Amino acids: CASKTSGDLTDTQYF.